One and the same sample provided the 22 T cell receptor beta chains below, sequenced in a study of identifying expanded T cells in peripheral blood (dated by TCRdb to about 2019). The method was the immunoSEQ multiplex PCR assay. Here the immuneACCESS table is served through TCRdb, limited to in-frame sequences with V and J called. Missing clones are a known gap in these copies; in checked studies unresolved V genes cover under half, and the rest lacks a known reason. Counted in this sample were 120,000 or so clones; 84% of them appeared once. The ten top clones hold approximately 3% of the sample. What was sequenced was blood. These receptors were taken from a person aged 18 to 75 in good health.

This rearrangement joins TRBV6-5 to TRBJ2-1; D remains ambiguous. From germline, CDR1 is MNHEY and CDR2 SVGAGI. This CDR3 has 11 residues. DNA for the CDR3: TGTGCGGCCGGGTCCTACAATGAGCAGTTCTTC. This sequence encodes CAAGSYNEQFF.

J is TRBJ2-7 and V is TRBV11-3; D remains ambiguous. V lost 5 bases to trimming and J lost 5 bases, with 13 bases between them. This CDR3 is 13 amino acids long. Germline V gene sequence: CDR1 SGHNT, CDR2 YENEEA. CDR3 in DNA: TGTGCCAGCAGCCTCTGGATCGCCGACGAGCAGTACTTC. This sequence encodes CASSLWIADEQYF.

This clone has a handful of counts. The chain couples TRBV30 to TRBJ1-2; TRBD1 agrees at 10 bases. V was clipped by 3 bases and J by 8 bases; unmatched bases: 6. The germline CDR1 and CDR2 sequences are GTSNPN and SVGIG (reference sequence). CDR3 length: 13 amino acids. The CDR3 DNA sequence: TGTGCCTGGAGGGGGGACAGGGGTAAGGGCTACACCTTC. Amino acid sequence: CAWRGDRGKGYTF.

The rearrangement links TRBV6-1 to TRBJ2-7; 7 bases match TRBD1. CDR3 length: 15 residues. The V and J ends lost 2 bases and 2 bases, in that order; junction bases with no gene match: 6. Germline V gene sequence: CDR1 MNHNS, CDR2 SASEGT. The CDR3 nucleotides are TGTGCCAGCAGTGAAATGGGACAGCGCCCCTACGAGCAGTACTTC. Protein product: CASSEMGQRPYEQYF.

The chain recombines TRBV19 with TRBJ2-3; D might be TRBD1 (6 bases). CDR3 length: 15 amino acids. Between the trimmed V and J ends, which lost 3 bases and 5 bases, there was a span of 15 bases. The germline V gene has CDR1 LNHDA and CDR2 SQIVND (reference sequence). CDR3 residues: CASSIIGGRGDTQYF. The CDR3 DNA reads as TGTGCCAGTAGTATCATTGGGGGCAGAGGAGATACGCAGTATTTT.

The chain links TRBV5-5 to TRBJ1-1; no clear D gene. CDR1 is SGHKS, CDR2 YYEKEE, per germline (reference sequence). CDR3 length equals 13 residues. The V end lost 0 bases, the J end lost 11 bases, and 14 bases lay between the germline ends. CDR3 residues: CASSLEAHTGAFF. In nucleotides, the CDR3 is TGTGCCAGCAGCTTGGAGGCTCACACGGGGGCTTTCTTT. The full variable domain, with the rest looked up from reference TRBV5-5 and TRBJ1-1, is DAGVTQSPTHLIKTRGQQVTLRCSPISGHKSVSWYQQVLGQGPQFIFQYYEKEERGRGNFPDRFSARQFPNYSSELNVNALLLGDSALYLCASSLEAHTGAFFGQGTRLTVV.

The rearrangement uses TRBV6-6 and TRBJ1-2; TRBD1 matches at 7 bases. Germline V gene lookup returns CDR1 MNHNY and CDR2 SVGAGI (reference sequence). The V segment lost 8 bases and the J segment 7 bases; nucleotides outside the gene matches: 19. The CDR3 contains 16 residues. The CDR3 sequence: CASLPDRMKFLRGYTF. The CDR3 nucleotides are TGTGCCAGCCTACCGGACAGGATGAAATTCCTGCGTGGCTACACCTTC.

The chain's CDR3 is CASSLYYTYEQYF. CDR3 DNA sequence: TGTGCCAGCAGCTTATATTACACCTACGAGCAGTACTTC. The chain couples TRBV7-2 to TRBJ2-7; D uncertain. CDR1 and CDR2 from the germline V gene are SGHTA and FQGNSA. CDR3 length equals 13 residues. V was clipped by 2 bases and J by 2 bases, with 7 bases between them.

Points on this clone: One end of the junction fails to match germline, which may point to a read error. At the DNA level, this CDR3 is encoded by other sequences in the same sample as well. The chain carries TRBV5-1 and TRBJ1-1, with D tentatively TRBD1 (5 bases). The length of the CDR3 is 15 residues. The germline CDR1 and CDR2 sequences are SGHRS and YFSETQ. The CDR3 here is CASSLVLQGNTEAFF. The CDR3 coding sequence is TGTGCCAGCAGCTTGGTACTCCAGGGTAACACTGAAGCTTTCTTT.

The chain is built from TRBV18 and TRBJ1-2; 7 bases are shared with TRBD1. Trimming took 3 bases from V and 3 from J; bases not matched to a gene: 4. Per germline, CDR1 KGHSH and CDR2 LQKENI. This CDR3 is 14 amino acids long. CDR3 in DNA: TGTGCCAGCTCACCCCAGGGGGATTACTATGGCTACACCTTC. Translating gives CASSPQGDYYGYTF.

The genes are TRBV7-4 and TRBJ1-3; TRBD1 aligns across 7 bases. CDR3 size: 18 residues. Germline V gene sequence: CDR1 SGHVT, CDR2 SQSDAQ. V was pared by 7 bases and J by 3 bases, with 18 bases of the junction left unmatched. The CDR3, as DNA: TGTGCCAGCATCATACGGGGGACAGTCCGGATGGTTGGAAACACCATATATTTT. Protein: CASIIRGTVRMVGNTIYF.

The rearrangement links TRBV4-1 to TRBJ1-4; 9 bases align to TRBD1. Germline-derived CDR1 and CDR2 are MGHRA and YSYEKL. This CDR3 contains 15 residues. V was clipped by 2 bases and J by 8 bases; unmatched bases: 6. The CDR3 here is CASSQPGQGEEKLFF. The CDR3, as DNA: TGCGCCAGCAGCCAACCGGGACAGGGAGAGGAAAAACTGTTTTTT.

The chain couples TRBV19 to TRBJ1-1; 9 bases are a match to TRBD1. With V trimmed by 5 bases and J by 0 bases, 10 bases remained unmatched. The CDR3 spans 17 residues. Germline CDR1 LNHDA, CDR2 SQIVND (reference sequence). The CDR3 loop reads CASSLGQGRALNTEAFF. The DNA for the CDR3 is TGTGCCAGTAGTCTGGGACAGGGTAGGGCCTTGAACACTGAAGCTTTCTTT.

This clone came up once. The chain has TRBV5-5 and TRBJ1-4; weak D call: TRBD1 (5 bases). The germline V and J ends were trimmed by 4 bases and 1 base, with 14 bases remaining between them. The CDR3 is 16 amino acids. Per the germline V gene, CDR1 is SGHKS and CDR2 is YYEKEE (reference sequence). The CDR3 region has the DNA TGTGCCAGCAGCCAAAAGGGGCGATTAACTAATGAAAAACTGTTTTTT. Translated, it gives CASSQKGRLTNEKLFF.

The V and J genes are TRBV7-9 and TRBJ1-2; D is undetermined. The CDR3 totals 16 residues. Between the trimmed V and J ends, which lost 5 bases and 4 bases, there was a span of 20 bases. The V gene's germline CDR1 is SEHNR and CDR2 FQNEAQ (reference sequence). CDR3 in DNA: TGTGCCAGCAGCCCTCCACCGAATTGGGGATTCTATGGCTACACCTTC. This translates into CASSPPPNWGFYGYTF.

The table lists this clone with a count of one. The chain links TRBV11-2 to TRBJ1-3; D gene uncertain. Germline V gene lookup returns CDR1 SGHAT and CDR2 FQNNGV. This CDR3 is built from 12 residues. Trimming pared 4 bases from V and 6 bases from J, leaving 7 bases between. As DNA, the CDR3 is TGTGCCAGCAGCTCCCACCTAAACACCATATATTTT. Residues: CASSSHLNTIYF.

This rearrangement joins TRBV5-4 to TRBJ2-7; 8 bases map to TRBD1. V was clipped by 4 bases and J by 4 bases; unmatched bases: 10. The germline V gene encodes CDR1 SGHNT and CDR2 YYREEE (reference sequence). This CDR3 has 15 amino acids. The DNA of the CDR3 is TGTGCCAGCAGCACACAAGGACAGGGAAAATACGAGCAGTACTTC. Protein: CASSTQGQGKYEQYF.

The CDR3 DNA reads TGCGCCAGCAGTCCCCTGCAAGGTCTGCAAGAGACCCAGTACTTC. Protein product: CASSPLQGLQETQYF. The gene calls are TRBV10-2 and TRBJ2-5; D is unclear. CDR3 size: 15 residues. The V end lost 5 bases, the J end lost 2 bases, and 15 bases lay between the germline ends. The germline gives CDR1 WSHSY, CDR2 SAAADI.

This clone was seen a few times. V usage is TRBV6-5 and J usage is TRBJ1-2; D not resolved. From germline, CDR1 is MNHEY and CDR2 SVGAGI. The CDR3 is made up of 12 amino acids. The V gene lost 6 bases and the J gene lost 3 bases, with 8 bases spanning the gap. This chain's CDR3 is CASSLDDYGYTF. DNA for the CDR3: TGTGCCAGCAGCCTCGACGACTATGGCTACACCTTC.

The CDR3 DNA reads TGTGCCATCAGTGAGCTAAATGAGCAGTTCTTC. Translated: CAISELNEQFF. This sequence joins TRBV10-3 and TRBJ2-1; D not resolved. Germline V gene data show CDR1 as ENHRY and CDR2 as SYGVKD. There are 11 residues in the CDR3. Deletions cut 2 bases from V and 7 bases from J, with 3 bases between.

A single count supports this clone. The V and J genes are TRBV6-5 and TRBJ1-4; D possibly corresponds to TRBD1 (5 bases). Germline V lookup: CDR1 MNHEY, CDR2 SVGAGI. This CDR3 has 15 amino acids. Trimming shortened V by 5 bases and J by 0 bases, and 10 bases separated the two germline ends. The CDR3 DNA reads as TGTGCCAGCAGTCGGTGGGGGTCAACTAATGAAAAACTGTTTTTT. Its translation: CASSRWGSTNEKLFF.

The rearrangement uses TRBV5-1 and TRBJ2-1; 10 bases map to TRBD2. Germline V gene lookup returns CDR1 SGHRS and CDR2 YFSETQ. The CDR3 has 15 amino acids. V trimming: 6 bases; J trimming: 5 bases; junction bases outside the gene matches: 8. The CDR3 region has the DNA TGCGCCAGCATCGGTAGCGGGGGGTTTAACAATGAGCAGTTCTTC. Amino acids: CASIGSGGFNNEQFF.